These 28 T cell receptor beta chains were sequenced from one sample in a study of cytomegalovirus exposure and HLA in healthy donors. The PCR made use of 60 Vbeta and 13 Jbeta primers. The assay was immunoSEQ multiplex PCR, and TCRdb's table has in-frame clones only and misses some. This sample has over 150,000 clones, with around 85% found just once. What was sequenced was PBMCs. Receptors were obtained from a boy aged 2 to 9 in good health and CMV-seronegative.

The chain combines TRBV5-1 with TRBJ2-2; D possibly corresponds to TRBD1 (6 bases). This CDR3 spans 15 amino acids. V dropped 0 bases and J dropped 1 base, with 7 bases sitting between them. Germline CDR1 SGHRS, CDR2 YFSETQ. The CDR3 here is CASSLGRGNTGELFF. CDR3 nucleotide sequence: TGCGCCAGCAGCTTGGGCAGGGGGAACACCGGGGAGCTGTTTTTT. Full variable domain (outside the CDR3, taken from reference TRBV5-1 and TRBJ2-2): KAGVTQTPRYLIKTRGQQVTLSCSPISGHRSVSWYQQTPGQGLQFLFEYFSETQRNKGNFPGRFSGRQFSNSRSEMNVSTLELGDSALYLCASSLGRGNTGELFFGEGSRLTVL.

The chain employs TRBV6-4 and TRBJ1-1; the D is unclear. V was cut by 0 bases and J by 5 bases, with 7 bases left in between. CDR3 length equals 13 residues. Germline CDR1 reads MRHNA; CDR2 reads SNTAGT. The CDR3 DNA is TGTGCCAGCAGTGACTCCCCGGAGACTGAAGCTTTCTTT. Amino acids: CASSDSPETEAFF.

The chain uses TRBV2 and TRBJ1-1; no reliable D call. Per the germline V gene, CDR1 is SNHLY and CDR2 is FYNNEI. This CDR3 contains 13 residues. Deletions cut 5 bases from V and 1 base from J, with 8 bases between. CDR3 in DNA: TGTGCCAGCAGTCATGACAAGAACACTGAAGCTTTCTTT. Its translation is CASSHDKNTEAFF.

The chain has TRBV21-1 and TRBJ2-7; the D call of TRBD2 is as the table states it, not checked on the DNA. TRBV21-1 is deemed a pseudogene. This CDR3 has 16 amino acids. As DNA, the CDR3 is TGTGCCAGCAGCAATAACGCTAGCGGGAGTATCTACGAGCAGTACTTC. This gives the protein CASSNNASGSIYEQYF.

This chain connects TRBV10-3 to TRBJ2-7; 7 bases agree with TRBD1. V was pared by 4 bases and J by 4 bases, with 7 bases of the junction left unmatched. Per the germline V gene, CDR1 is ENHRY and CDR2 is SYGVKD. This CDR3 has 14 residues. The chain's CDR3 is CAISGTGGRYEQYF. Written as DNA, the CDR3 is TGTGCCATCAGTGGGACAGGTGGAAGGTACGAGCAGTACTTC.

This clone was counted only a few times. The rearrangement links TRBV11-2 to TRBJ1-2, with a possible D match to TRBD1 (6 bases). V lost 2 bases to trimming and J lost 7 bases, with 14 bases between them. This CDR3 is built from 14 residues. Germline CDR1 SGHAT, CDR2 FQNNGV. The CDR3 region has the DNA TGTGCCAGCAGCTTATTCCGAGGGGGTTCTGGCTACACCTTC. It specifies CASSLFRGGSGYTF.

This chain links TRBV6-5 with TRBJ1-1, with 7 bases aligning to TRBD1. This CDR3 has 14 residues. The V gene end was trimmed by 2 bases and the J gene end by 8 bases; junction bases not matched to a gene: 8. Per germline, CDR1 MNHEY and CDR2 SVGAGI. CDR3 protein: CASSYLGQRVEAFF. The CDR3 bases are TGTGCCAGCAGTTACCTGGGACAGCGCGTCGAAGCTTTCTTT.

The J gene is TRBJ2-3, the V gene TRBV27; the match to TRBD2 covers 14 bases. This CDR3 is 18 amino acids long. From germline, CDR1 is MNHEY and CDR2 SMNVEV (reference sequence). V dropped 6 bases and J dropped 3; count of bases not matched to a gene: 11. The DNA of the CDR3 is TGTGCCAGCAGCATCGGGACTAGCGGGGGTTTCGGGACAGATACGCAGTATTTT. This codes for CASSIGTSGGFGTDTQYF.

This chain connects TRBV28 to TRBJ1-5; TRBD1 aligns across 9 bases. This CDR3 is built from 15 residues. V trimming: 6 bases; J trimming: 4 bases; junction bases outside the gene matches: 7. Per germline, CDR1 MDHEN and CDR2 SYDVKM. The CDR3 DNA reads TGTGCCAGCAGCTTAGGGGACAGGGTAAATCAGCCCCAGCATTTT. Encoded protein: CASSLGDRVNQPQHF.

The CDR3: CASSPRRERGASTDTQYF. The CDR3 region has the DNA TGTGCCAGCTCACCACGGAGAGAGCGGGGGGCGAGCACAGATACGCAGTATTTT. V gene TRBV18 combines with J gene TRBJ2-3; 9 bases match TRBD2. The germline V gene has CDR1 KGHSH and CDR2 LQKENI. There are 18 residues in the CDR3. V was pared by 1 base and J by 0 bases, with 8 bases of the junction left unmatched.

The CDR3 region is CASSRQGVSGELFF. CDR3 bases: TGTGCCAGTAGTAGACAGGGGGTTTCCGGGGAGCTGTTTTTT. The rearrangement uses TRBV19 and TRBJ2-2; 9 bases align to TRBD1. The CDR3 is 14 residues long. Germline trimming cut 4 bases from V and 6 bases from J; bases unmatched to any gene: 3. The germline gives CDR1 LNHDA, CDR2 SQIVND (reference sequence). Combining the CDR3 with reference TRBV19 and TRBJ2-2 gives the whole variable domain DGGITQSPKYLFRKEGQNVTLSCEQNLNHDAMYWYRQDPGQGLRLIYYSQIVNDFQKGDIAEGYSVSREKKESFPLTVTSAQKNPTAFYLCASSRQGVSGELFFGEGSRLTVL.

The table lists this clone with a few counts. The chain combines TRBV11-2 with TRBJ2-2; no clear D. This CDR3 spans 14 amino acids. Germline CDR1 reads SGHAT; CDR2 reads FQNNGV. The V gene lost 5 bases and the J gene lost 5 bases, with 12 bases spanning the gap. CDR3 sequence reads: CASSHRTLTGELFF. The CDR3, as DNA: TGTGCCAGCAGCCACAGAACCCTAACCGGGGAGCTGTTTTTT.

The rearrangement joins TRBV2 to TRBJ1-5; D remains unclear. The CDR3 sequence is 17 residues long. Between the trimmed V and J ends, which lost 3 bases and 2 bases, there was a span of 17 bases. Germline lookup yields CDR1 SNHLY and CDR2 FYNNEI. CDR3 in amino acids: CASSEEGGSPGNQPQHF. In DNA form, the CDR3 reads TGTGCCAGCAGTGAGGAAGGAGGTTCACCGGGCAATCAGCCCCAGCATTTT.

V is TRBV16 and J is TRBJ1-6, with 11 bases fitting TRBD1. Losses at the gene ends were 2 bases for V and 9 bases for J; bases not matched to a gene: 3. This CDR3 spans 15 amino acids. CDR1 and CDR2 from the germline V gene are KGHSY and FQNENV. The CDR3 spells CASSQTGTGGSPLHF. CDR3 in DNA: TGTGCCAGCAGCCAAACCGGGACAGGGGGTTCACCCCTCCACTTT.

The rearrangement joins TRBV28 to TRBJ2-7; 11 bases align to TRBD2. Germline V gene data show CDR1 as MDHEN and CDR2 as SYDVKM. The trim removed 6 bases at V and 4 bases at J, leaving 5 bases unmatched. This CDR3 has 14 residues. The CDR3 loop reads CASRLTSGTYEQYF. Written as DNA, the CDR3 is TGTGCCAGCAGGCTGACTAGCGGGACTTACGAGCAGTACTTC. The entire variable domain, with the rest obtained from reference TRBV28 and TRBJ2-7, is as follows: DVKVTQSSRYLVKRTGEKVFLECVQDMDHENMFWYRQDPGLGLRLIYFSYDVKMKEKGDIPEGYSVSREKKERFSLILESASTNQTSMYLCASRLTSGTYEQYFGPGTRLTVT.

J is TRBJ2-7 and V is TRBV5-6, with a weak D call TRBD2 (5 bases). Trimming stripped 0 bases from V and 3 bases from J, with 13 bases between. CDR1 and CDR2 from the germline V gene are SGHDT and YYEEEE. The CDR3 covers 15 residues. This CDR3 is CASSLESLAIYEQYF. Written as DNA, the CDR3 is TGTGCCAGCAGCTTGGAATCTTTAGCGATCTACGAGCAGTACTTC. Full variable domain (outside the CDR3, taken from reference TRBV5-6 and TRBJ2-7): DAGVTQSPTHLIKTRGQQVTLRCSPKSGHDTVSWYQQALGQGPQFIFQYYEEEERQRGNFPDRFSGHQFPNYSSELNVNALLLGDSALYLCASSLESLAIYEQYFGPGTRLTVT.

The rearrangement joins TRBV11-2 to TRBJ1-1; a weak D match, TRBD1 (5 bases). The CDR3 covers 15 residues. CDR1 is SGHAT, CDR2 FQNNGV, per germline. The ends were cut back, 1 base at V and 0 bases at J, with 9 bases in the middle. The CDR3 loop reads CASSLAGGMNTEAFF. Here the CDR3 DNA reads TGTGCCAGCAGCTTAGCCGGGGGGATGAACACTGAAGCTTTCTTT.

The chain employs TRBV28 and TRBJ2-7, with D perhaps TRBD1 (5 bases). The CDR3 runs 11 residues. Germline V lookup: CDR1 MDHEN, CDR2 SYDVKM. V was trimmed by 4 bases and J by 11 bases, leaving 12 bases between them. CDR3 sequence: CASSSARVEYF. Written as DNA, the CDR3 is TGTGCCAGCAGTTCGGCCAGGGTGGAGTACTTC.

This chain uses TRBV28 with TRBJ2-5, with TRBD2 matching 11 bases. V trimming: 6 bases; J trimming: 5 bases; junction bases outside the gene matches: 14. The CDR3 runs to 17 residues. CDR1 is MDHEN and CDR2 is SYDVKM in the germline V gene. CDR3 amino acids: CASSALTASGGPETQYF. DNA for the CDR3: TGTGCCAGCAGCGCCCTTACGGCTAGCGGGGGGCCGGAGACCCAGTACTTC.

The chain links TRBV4-1 to TRBJ1-1, with 8 positions matching TRBD1. Germline assignment: CDR1 MGHRA and CDR2 YSYEKL. With V trimmed by 3 bases and J by 9 bases, 12 bases remained unmatched. This CDR3 region has 15 residues. In DNA, the CDR3 is TGCGCCAGCAGCCAGATACAGGGGGGGGCGAGCAAAGCTTTCTTT. It translates to CASSQIQGGASKAFF.

The rearrangement links TRBV7-8 to TRBJ2-1; 10 nucleotides agree with TRBD2. This CDR3 comprises 15 residues. Trimming removed 3 bases from V and 9 bases from J; junction bases left unmatched: 8. CDR1 and CDR2 (germline): SGHVS, FQNEAQ. CDR3 coding DNA: TGTGCCAGCAGCTTGGAGCGGGGGGGCCGGATTGAGCAGTTCTTC. It is translated as CASSLERGGRIEQFF.

The V call is TRBV9, the J call TRBJ2-1; possible D gene TRBD2, 5 bases. The CDR3 loop spans 13 amino acids. The germline gives CDR1 SGDLS, CDR2 YYNGEE. V shed 0 bases and J shed 8 bases, with 9 bases lying between them. DNA of the CDR3: TGTGCCAGCAGCGTAGACGATAGCGATGAGCAGTTCTTC. It codes for CASSVDDSDEQFF.

This sequence joins TRBV5-1 and TRBJ2-7; a weak D match, TRBD1 (6 bases). Germline V gene data show CDR1 as SGHRS and CDR2 as YFSETQ. Trimming removed 1 base from V and 0 bases from J, with 11 bases in between. The CDR3 totals 15 residues. Here the CDR3 reads CASSLFQGHSYEQYF. DNA for the CDR3: TGCGCCAGCAGCTTGTTCCAGGGACACTCCTACGAGCAGTACTTC. Full variable domain (remainder filled in from reference TRBV5-1 and TRBJ2-7): KAGVTQTPRYLIKTRGQQVTLSCSPISGHRSVSWYQQTPGQGLQFLFEYFSETQRNKGNFPGRFSGRQFSNSRSEMNVSTLELGDSALYLCASSLFQGHSYEQYFGPGTRLTVT.

V usage is TRBV30 and J usage is TRBJ1-2, with 11 bases lining up with TRBD1. This CDR3 is 17 amino acids long. CDR1 GTSNPN and CDR2 SVGIG come from the germline V gene (reference sequence). J lost 4 bases, V lost 2 bases, and 12 bases had no gene match. The CDR3 spells CAWSSTGTGGRIYGYTF. CDR3 in DNA: TGTGCCTGGAGTTCAACCGGGACAGGGGGAAGGATCTATGGCTACACCTTC.

V usage is TRBV6-5 and J usage is TRBJ2-1; D uncertain. Trimming left V 6 bases short and J 7 bases short, with 7 bases between. Germline assignment: CDR1 MNHEY and CDR2 SVGAGI. The CDR3 length is 11 residues. CDR3 sequence (DNA): TGTGCCAGCAGATCCTTTAATGAGCAGTTCTTC. Amino acids: CASRSFNEQFF.

The rearrangement joins TRBV27 to TRBJ1-4; TRBD1 matches 8 bases. The CDR3 covers 15 residues. Germline CDR1 and CDR2: MNHEY and SMNVEV (reference sequence). V shed 6 bases, J shed 2 bases, and the junction held 5 bases outside the gene matches. CDR3 region: CASRPNRGTNEKLFF. The CDR3 DNA follows: TGTGCCAGCAGGCCGAACAGGGGGACTAATGAAAAACTGTTTTTT.

The chain couples TRBV19 to TRBJ1-2; D is ambiguous. This CDR3 spans 14 amino acids. V was trimmed by 9 bases and J by 5 bases, leaving 19 bases between them. CDR1 is LNHDA, CDR2 SQIVND, per germline (reference sequence). The CDR3 sequence is CASADIAGGYGYTF. The CDR3, as DNA: TGTGCCAGCGCCGATATAGCCGGAGGTTATGGCTACACCTTC.

The CDR3 nucleotides are TGTGCCAGCAGCAAAGCGACTAGCGGGAGGAACGAGCAGTACTTC. Its translation: CASSKATSGRNEQYF. The J gene is TRBJ2-7, the V gene TRBV21-1; TRBD2, the D gene given by the table, was not confirmed from the DNA. TRBV21-1 is a recognized pseudogene. The CDR3 consists of 15 residues.